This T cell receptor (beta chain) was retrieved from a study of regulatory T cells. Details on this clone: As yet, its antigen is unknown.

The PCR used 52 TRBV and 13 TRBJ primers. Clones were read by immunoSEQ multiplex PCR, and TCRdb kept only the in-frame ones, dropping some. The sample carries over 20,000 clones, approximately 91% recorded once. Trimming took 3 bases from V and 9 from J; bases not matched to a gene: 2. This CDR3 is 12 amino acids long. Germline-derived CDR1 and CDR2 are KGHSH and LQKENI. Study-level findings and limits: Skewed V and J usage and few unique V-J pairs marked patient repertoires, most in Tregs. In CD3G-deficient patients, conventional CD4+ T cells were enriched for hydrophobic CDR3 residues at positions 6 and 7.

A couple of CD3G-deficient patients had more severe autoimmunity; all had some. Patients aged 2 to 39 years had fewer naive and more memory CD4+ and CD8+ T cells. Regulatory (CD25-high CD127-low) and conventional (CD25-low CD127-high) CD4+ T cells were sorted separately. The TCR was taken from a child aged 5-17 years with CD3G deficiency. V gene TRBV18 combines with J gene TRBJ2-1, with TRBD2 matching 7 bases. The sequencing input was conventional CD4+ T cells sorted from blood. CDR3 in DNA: TGTGCCAGCTCACCTCCTAGCGGTGAGCAGTTCTTC. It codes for CASSPPSGEQFF.